The source of this T cell receptor beta chain is a study of T cell repertoires in cytomegalovirus infection. TCRdb reanalysed the reads using MiXCR and keeps one entry per CDR3 protein. Here the sample spans approximately 280,000 distinct CDR3 sequences, roughly a fifth being singletons. The V end lost 4 bases, the J end lost 1 base, and 16 bases lay between the germline ends. The CDR3 has 16 residues. The germline gives CDR1 SEHNR, CDR2 FQNEAQ (reference sequence). With respect to this clonotype: What it binds is unknown.

This TCR derives from a human donor in good health (CMV status not recorded). Some clones in this sample may be carry-over from other donors' samples. The input for sequencing was cultured PBMCs, taken from culture after CMV antigen stimulation. This rearrangement joins TRBV7-9 to TRBJ2-5; the D call may be TRBD1 or TRBD2 (6 bases each). CDR3 sequence reads: CASSSDGGVPQETQYF. CDR3 in DNA: TGTGCCAGCAGCTCGGACGGGGGCGTTCCCCAAGAGACCCAGTACTTC.